These 30 T cell receptor beta chains share one sample of origin, sequenced in a study of T-cell memory formation after mild COVID-19. TCRdb itself ran the 5' RACE reads through MiXCR, one entry per CDR3 protein. The table lists under 300,000 distinct CDR3 sequences, approximately 18% of them singletons, with more than 20% in the top ten. Sequenced material: PBMCs or a T cell subset sorted from them (not recorded which). These receptors originate from a man between 18 and 35 years old who had mild COVID-19 (a few samples of this study predate the infection). Cell type and time point are not known.

The chain links TRBV7-6 to TRBJ2-2, with D tentatively TRBD1 (5 bases). The ends were cut back, 5 bases at V and 3 bases at J, with 16 bases in the middle. Germline CDR1 reads SGHVS; CDR2 reads FNYEAQ. This CDR3 has 16 amino acids. As DNA, the CDR3 is TGTGCCAGCAGCCTAAGGGTGGGGCTGGACACCGGGGAGCTGTTTTTT. Its protein product is CASSLRVGLDTGELFF.

A single count supports this clonotype. The chain couples TRBV6-2 or TRBV6-3 to TRBJ2-3, with D tentatively TRBD1 (5 bases). Trimming took 2 bases from V and 2 from J, leaving 8 bases between them. CDR3 size: 14 residues. Germline CDR1 and CDR2: MNHEY and SVGEGT. Written as DNA, the CDR3 is TGTGCCAGCAGTTACGGCAGGGTCACAGATACGCAGTATTTT. Translation: CASSYGRVTDTQYF.

Only a few counts were recorded for this clonotype. J is TRBJ1-1 and V is TRBV5-1; 7 positions match TRBD1. There are 14 residues in the CDR3. The trim removed 3 bases at V and 3 bases at J, leaving 5 bases unmatched. Germline V gene data show CDR1 as SGHRS and CDR2 as YFSETQ. CDR3: CASSSQGQDTEAFF. CDR3 DNA sequence: TGCGCCAGCAGCTCCCAAGGACAGGACACTGAAGCTTTCTTT.

This clonotype was counted only a few times. This chain connects TRBV6-6 to TRBJ2-5; 7 nucleotides agree with TRBD1. Per the germline V gene, CDR1 is MNHNY and CDR2 is SVGAGI (reference sequence). After removal of 7 bases from V and 2 bases from J, the junction contained 7 bases not matched to a gene. The CDR3 extends over 14 amino acids. CDR3 sequence: CASTPWTGQETQYF. The CDR3 region has the DNA TGTGCCAGCACTCCGTGGACAGGTCAAGAGACCCAGTACTTC.

This clonotype was seen more than once but under ten times. The rearrangement joins TRBV29-1 to TRBJ2-1; no firm D call. The CDR3 contains 13 residues. Germline CDR1 reads SQVTM; CDR2 reads ANQGSEA. Trimming took off 8 bases at V and 7 bases at J, with 18 bases between the two ends. The CDR3 here is CSPSKLSGNEQFF. CDR3 nucleotides: TGCAGCCCGAGCAAATTGTCTGGTAATGAGCAGTTCTTC.

This clonotype was seen a few times. The V call is TRBV5-1, the J call TRBJ2-2; 8 positions match TRBD2. The V gene end was trimmed by 7 bases and the J gene end by 2 bases; junction bases not matched to a gene: 7. The CDR3 contains 15 residues. The germline V gene has CDR1 SGHRS and CDR2 YFSETQ. CDR3 in amino acids: CASSERGSNTGELFF. CDR3 nucleotide sequence: TGCGCCAGCTCCGAGCGGGGGTCCAACACCGGGGAGCTGTTTTTT. The entire variable domain, with the rest obtained from reference TRBV5-1 and TRBJ2-2, is as follows: KAGVTQTPRYLIKTRGQQVTLSCSPISGHRSVSWYQQTPGQGLQFLFEYFSETQRNKGNFPGRFSGRQFSNSRSEMNVSTLELGDSALYLCASSERGSNTGELFFGEGSRLTVL.

The gene calls are TRBV7-9 and TRBJ2-1; D remains unclear. This CDR3 region has 14 residues. CDR1 and CDR2 (germline): SEHNR, FQNEAQ (reference sequence). Trimming left V 4 bases short and J 6 bases short, with 13 bases between. The CDR3 reads CASSYSPLSNEQFF. CDR3 sequence (DNA): TGTGCCAGCAGCTATAGTCCCTTAAGCAATGAGCAGTTCTTC.

This clonotype was counted ten times or more. The chain couples TRBV7-9 to TRBJ2-3; the match to TRBD2 covers 9 bases. Germline CDR1 reads SEHNR; CDR2 reads FQNEAQ (reference sequence). The CDR3 runs to 13 residues. J lost 6 bases, V lost 4 bases, and 2 bases had no gene match. CDR3 sequence reads: CASSSSGADTQYF. As DNA, the CDR3 is TGTGCCAGCAGCTCTAGCGGGGCGGATACGCAGTATTTT.

V gene TRBV9 combines with J gene TRBJ1-1, with D possibly matching TRBD1 (5 bases). Germline CDR1 and CDR2: SGDLS and YYNGEE. Trimming removed 0 bases from V and 0 bases from J, with 9 bases in between. This CDR3 comprises 15 residues. Here the CDR3 DNA reads TGTGCCAGCAGCGTAGGTGGGGCAGTGAACACTGAAGCTTTCTTT. Translating it yields CASSVGGAVNTEAFF. Full variable domain (outside the CDR3, taken from reference TRBV9 and TRBJ1-1): DSGVTQTPKHLITATGQRVTLRCSPRSGDLSVYWYQQSLDQGLQFLIQYYNGEERAKGNILERFSAQQFPDLHSELNLSSLELGDSALYFCASSVGGAVNTEAFFGQGTRLTVV.

This clonotype has only a few counts. This chain links TRBV25-1 with TRBJ1-5, with 7 bases matching TRBD1. V was clipped by 6 bases and J by 7 bases; unmatched bases: 15. CDR1 is MGHDK and CDR2 is SYGVNS in the germline V gene. This CDR3 has 16 amino acids. The CDR3, as DNA: TGTGCCAGCAGCCCTCTGGAGGGGGCCCTGGGACAGCCCCAGCATTTT. As protein: CASSPLEGALGQPQHF.

The chain has TRBV5-1 and TRBJ2-2; TRBD1 is a possible D gene (6 bases). The CDR3 length is 11 residues. Trimming pared 7 bases from V and 7 bases from J, leaving 8 bases between. The germline CDR1 and CDR2 sequences are SGHRS and YFSETQ. The DNA of the CDR3 is TGCGCCAGCGAAGGGGGCGGGGAGCTGTTTTTT. Its protein is CASEGGGELFF.

This clonotype was observed a handful of times. The rearrangement links TRBV6-5 to TRBJ1-2; D is possibly TRBD1 (5 bases). Germline CDR1 is MNHEY and CDR2 is SVGAGI. Trimming left V 6 bases short and J 8 bases short, with 16 bases between. The CDR3 spans 13 residues. CDR3 residues: CASSGTGRGGYTF. For the CDR3, the DNA is TGTGCCAGCAGCGGGACCGGACGCGGGGGCTACACCTTC.

CDR3 bases: TGTGCCAGCAGTCAAGACAGGGGAGGCGAGCAGTTCTTC. Protein sequence: CASSQDRGGEQFF. The V and J genes are TRBV6-5 and TRBJ2-1; 8 bases agree with TRBD1. J gave up 10 bases and V 5 bases, and 7 bases lay outside the gene matches. In germline, CDR1 is MNHEY, CDR2 SVGAGI. This CDR3 has 13 residues.

To note about this clonotype: Its ends do not fully match the called genes, so a read error is possible. CDR3 in amino acids: CASRSPGTGPQIF. As DNA, the CDR3 is TGTGCCAGCAGATCACCCGGGACAGGGCCGCAGATCTTC. This chain links TRBV6-5 with TRBJ2-1; 9 nucleotides agree with TRBD1. CDR3 length: 13 amino acids. Germline values: CDR1 MNHEY, CDR2 SVGAGI.

This clonotype came up a few times. The gene calls are TRBV4-1 and TRBJ1-1; no clear D gene. The CDR3 length is 17 residues. Germline V gene data show CDR1 as MGHRA and CDR2 as YSYEKL. The germline V and J ends were trimmed by 1 base and 0 bases, with 15 bases remaining between them. CDR3 protein: CASSQALTEDLNTEAFF. The CDR3, as DNA: TGCGCCAGCAGCCAAGCGCTGACCGAGGACCTGAACACTGAAGCTTTCTTT.

This sequence joins TRBV30 and TRBJ2-1, with 12 nucleotides matching TRBD2. Germline CDR1 reads GTSNPN; CDR2 reads SVGIG (reference sequence). Losses at the gene ends were 3 bases for V and 9 bases for J; bases not matched to a gene: 9. The CDR3 runs to 15 residues. CDR3 region: CAWSHSSGGAPEQFF. The CDR3 DNA sequence: TGTGCCTGGAGCCACTCTAGCGGGGGGGCCCCTGAGCAGTTCTTC.

This clonotype was recorded a few times. The chain has TRBV20-1 and TRBJ2-3; D uncertain. This CDR3 has 14 amino acids. V was clipped by 3 bases and J by 4 bases, with 14 bases between them. Germline V lookup: CDR1 DFQATT, CDR2 SNEGSKA (reference sequence). The CDR3 spells CSARSPFLPDTQYF. For the CDR3, the DNA is TGCAGTGCTAGGAGCCCCTTCCTCCCAGATACGCAGTATTTT.

There are a few counts of this clonotype. This chain joins TRBV6-5 and TRBJ2-7; D perhaps matches TRBD1 (5 bases). Trimming removed 7 bases from V and 2 bases from J, with 12 bases in between. This CDR3 contains 13 residues. Germline loops: CDR1 MNHEY, CDR2 SVGAGI. CDR3 sequence: CASTQGFAYEQYF. The DNA of the CDR3 is TGTGCCAGCACCCAGGGATTCGCCTACGAGCAGTACTTC.

The chain uses TRBV6-6 and TRBJ1-5; 8 bases fit TRBD1. CDR1 and CDR2 from the germline V gene are MNHNY and SVGAGI (reference sequence). V shed 7 bases and J 2 bases; nucleotides not matched to a gene: 10. This CDR3 contains 16 residues. For the CDR3, the DNA is TGTGCCAGCACGACAGGGGCGGAGTATGGCAATCAGCCCCAGCATTTT. Protein product: CASTTGAEYGNQPQHF.

This chain joins TRBV7-9 and TRBJ2-5, with TRBD2 matching 8 bases. The CDR3 runs to 17 residues. V was clipped by 6 bases and J by 4 bases; unmatched bases: 16. Germline V lookup: CDR1 SEHNR, CDR2 FQNEAQ (reference sequence). CDR3 region: CASSHERIRGGGETQYF. CDR3 nucleotides: TGTGCCAGCAGTCACGAAAGAATTCGGGGGGGAGGAGAGACCCAGTACTTC. Using reference TRBV7-9 and TRBJ2-5 for the parts outside the CDR3, the full variable domain is DTGVSQNPRHKITKRGQNVTFRCDPISEHNRLYWYRQTLGQGPEFLTYFQNEAQLEKSRLLSDRFSAERPKGSFSTLEIQRTEQGDSAMYLCASSHERIRGGGETQYFGPGTRLLVL.

This clonotype was counted ten times or more. The chain carries TRBV19 and TRBJ1-5; tentatively, D is TRBD1 (5 bases). Germline V lookup: CDR1 LNHDA, CDR2 SQIVND (reference sequence). Trimming took 0 bases from V and 2 from J, leaving 11 bases between them. This CDR3 has 16 amino acids. Here the CDR3 reads CASSIDGAGGNQPQHF. The CDR3, as DNA: TGTGCCAGTAGTATAGATGGGGCAGGAGGCAATCAGCCCCAGCATTTT. The variable domain in full, completed from reference TRBV19 and TRBJ1-5, reads DGGITQSPKYLFRKEGQNVTLSCEQNLNHDAMYWYRQDPGQGLRLIYYSQIVNDFQKGDIAEGYSVSREKKESFPLTVTSAQKNPTAFYLCASSIDGAGGNQPQHFGDGTRLSIL.

The V and J genes are TRBV29-1 and TRBJ2-3; tentative D call: TRBD2 (6 bases). V was clipped by 4 bases and J by 5 bases, with 13 bases between them. CDR1 and CDR2 from the germline V gene are SQVTM and ANQGSEA. The CDR3 consists of 13 residues. CDR3 sequence reads: CSVGGTGQDTQYF. The DNA of the CDR3 is TGCAGCGTTGGGGGGACTGGACAAGATACGCAGTATTTT.

The CDR3 sequence is CASSPKGGVLQPQHF. Here the CDR3 DNA reads TGTGCCAGCAGTCCCAAAGGCGGGGTATTACAGCCCCAGCATTTT. The V call is TRBV6-5, the J call TRBJ1-5, with D uncertain. Deletions cut 5 bases from V and 7 bases from J, with 18 bases between. This CDR3 spans 15 amino acids. Germline-derived CDR1 and CDR2 are MNHEY and SVGAGI.

In this sample, this clonotype turned up a few times. V usage is TRBV27 and J usage is TRBJ1-4; 10 bases match TRBD1. This CDR3 has 16 amino acids. The germline V gene has CDR1 MNHEY and CDR2 SMNVEV (reference sequence). V lost 5 bases, J lost 3 bases, and 6 bases stayed unmatched. The CDR3 coding sequence is TGTGCCAGCAGTCCCTCCGGGACAGGGGCTAATGAAAAACTGTTTTTT. Amino acids: CASSPSGTGANEKLFF.

The chain has TRBV12-3 or TRBV12-4 and TRBJ2-3; D could derive from TRBD1 or TRBD2 (6 bases each). This CDR3 comprises 15 residues. The V end lost 7 bases, the J end lost 2 bases, and 16 bases lay between the germline ends. CDR3 bases: TGTGCCAGCACTCCTCCGGGGGCGGACACAGATACGCAGTATTTT. It is translated as CASTPPGADTDTQYF.

This chain connects TRBV7-8 to TRBJ2-7, with D possibly matching TRBD1 (6 bases). Trimming pared 7 bases from V and 0 bases from J, leaving 10 bases between. The CDR3 is made up of 13 amino acids. The germline V gene has CDR1 SGHVS and CDR2 FQNEAQ. For the CDR3, the DNA is TGTGCCAGCACGCCAGGGGTCTCCTACGAGCAGTACGTC. Its protein is CASTPGVSYEQYV.

The rearrangement joins TRBV20-1 to TRBJ2-1; 9 bases are a match to TRBD2. Germline V lookup: CDR1 DFQATT, CDR2 SNEGSKA (reference sequence). This CDR3 has 12 amino acids. Trimming removed 5 bases from V and 8 bases from J; junction bases left unmatched: 4. The CDR3 region has the DNA TGCAGTGCTCCCAGCGGGGGGTATGAGCAGTTCTTC. This gives the protein CSAPSGGYEQFF.

V gene TRBV6-5 combines with J gene TRBJ2-4; D might be TRBD2 (5 bases). The V end lost 6 bases, the J end lost 1 base, and 10 bases lay between the germline ends. The CDR3 covers 14 residues. Germline CDR1 and CDR2: MNHEY and SVGAGI. The CDR3 DNA is TGTGCCAGCAGAACGTGGAGGGCCAAAAACATTCAGTACTTC. Amino acid sequence: CASRTWRAKNIQYF.

Only a few counts were recorded for this clonotype. This chain uses TRBV6-1 with TRBJ2-6; D is ambiguous. Looked up from germline, CDR1 is MNHNS and CDR2 is SASEGT. The CDR3 covers 17 residues. V was pared by 0 bases and J by 0 bases, with 9 bases between. CDR3 region: CASSEAGLGSGANVLTF. The CDR3 DNA is TGTGCCAGCAGTGAAGCGGGGTTAGGCTCTGGGGCCAACGTCCTGACTTTC.

The chain links TRBV10-3 to TRBJ1-6, with 7 bases fitting TRBD1. The CDR3 is 16 amino acids. The junction had 14 bases not matched to a gene; V was cut back by 6 bases and J by 9 bases. Germline CDR1 ENHRY, CDR2 SYGVKD. The CDR3 DNA follows: TGTGCCATCAGCCAAGGGACCGGGACAGCACCTTCACCCCTCCACTTT. This codes for CAISQGTGTAPSPLHF.